This T cell receptor beta chain was recovered during a study of long-term antiretroviral therapy in people with HIV. Samples were assayed with immunoSEQ v3.0 at survey level. Clones were read by immunoSEQ multiplex PCR, and TCRdb kept only the in-frame ones, dropping some. This sample has around 8,600 clones, with around three quarters found just once. The CDR3 contains 14 residues. CDR1 and CDR2 (germline): MNHEY, SMNVEV (reference sequence). Trimming shortened V by 8 bases and J by 3 bases, and 14 bases separated the two germline ends. Sample: unsorted PBMCs, taken 0.6 years before starting antiretroviral therapy. This sequence originates from a man aged 40-55 years with HIV. The rearrangement links TRBV27 to TRBJ2-1; D is possibly TRBD1 or TRBD2 (6 bases each). CDR3 amino acids: CASSGGTLYNEQFF. The CDR3, as DNA: TGTGCCAGCTCGGGCGGGACACTCTACAATGAGCAGTTCTTC.